The source of this T cell receptor (beta chain) is a study of response to subunit inactivated influenza vaccine. Findings and limits, study-wide: Each seasonal flu vaccination may recruit only limited new T cells, authors suggested.

The CDR3 contains 14 residues. Trimming shortened V by 5 bases and J by 11 bases, and 19 bases separated the two germline ends. CDR1 is SGHNT and CDR2 is YENEEA in the germline V gene. As to this clonotype: The antigen remains undetermined.

Via MiXCR, TCRdb re-called the RT-PCR reads, giving one row per CDR3 protein. The table records roughly 500,000 distinct CDR3 sequences, 25% of them present only once. This specimen consisted of CD4+ T cells sorted from PBMCs, obtained less than 6 days after vaccination. The TCR comes from a man aged 50 or older who received an inactivated influenza vaccine. The chain employs TRBV11-3 and TRBJ2-1; D is undetermined. CDR3 amino acids: CASSLPGRPDQQFF. CDR3 sequence (DNA): TGTGCCAGCAGCCTACCAGGCAGGCCCGACCAGCAGTTCTTC.